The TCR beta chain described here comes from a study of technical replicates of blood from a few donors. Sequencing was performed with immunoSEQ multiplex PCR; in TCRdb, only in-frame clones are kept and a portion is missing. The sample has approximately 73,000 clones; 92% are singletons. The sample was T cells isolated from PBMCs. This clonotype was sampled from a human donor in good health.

DNA for the CDR3: TGTGCCAGCAGTTCGGGACAGAACACAGATACGCAGTATTTT. The encoded protein is CASSSGQNTDTQYF. The chain has TRBV28 and TRBJ2-3; 7 bases align to TRBD1. V shed 4 bases, J shed 2 bases, and the junction held 3 bases outside the gene matches. CDR3 length: 14 residues. CDR1 MDHEN and CDR2 SYDVKM come from the germline V gene.